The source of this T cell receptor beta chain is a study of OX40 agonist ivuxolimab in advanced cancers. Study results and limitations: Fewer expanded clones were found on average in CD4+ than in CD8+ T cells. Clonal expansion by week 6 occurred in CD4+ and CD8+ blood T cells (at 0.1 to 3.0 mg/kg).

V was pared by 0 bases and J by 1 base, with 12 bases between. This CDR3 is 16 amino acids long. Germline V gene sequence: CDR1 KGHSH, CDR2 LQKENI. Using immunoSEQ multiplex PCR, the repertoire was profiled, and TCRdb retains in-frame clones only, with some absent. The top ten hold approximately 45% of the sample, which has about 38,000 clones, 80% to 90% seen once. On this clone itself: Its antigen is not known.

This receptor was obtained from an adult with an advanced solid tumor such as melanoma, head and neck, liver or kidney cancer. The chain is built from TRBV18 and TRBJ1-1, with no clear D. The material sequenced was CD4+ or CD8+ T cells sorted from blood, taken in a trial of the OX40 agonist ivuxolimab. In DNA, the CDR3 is TGTGCCAGCTCACCACCTAATGGCCTCAGGAACACTGAAGCTTTCTTT. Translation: CASSPPNGLRNTEAFF.